This is a list of T cell receptor beta chains from one sample in a study of blood T cell repertoires in COVID-19. TCRdb's table, derived via immunoSEQ multiplex PCR, lists solely in-frame clones and lacks some. The sample has over 150,000 clones, roughly 87% seen once. Material: peripheral blood. Receptors were obtained from a woman aged 60-75 years who had recovered from COVID-19. The CDR3 runs from the conserved cysteine through the conserved F or W. The D gene is left open where the match is weak. The size field is filled for only some rows; it gives once, few, many or a size class.

d_gene	j_gene	v_gene	abundance	CDR3nt	CDR3aa
-	TRBJ1-6	TRBV5-1	-	TGCGCCAGCAGCATCGGACAAAATTCACCCCTCCACTTT	CASSIGQNSPLHF
TRBD1	TRBJ1-1	TRBV19	-	TGTGCCAGTAGTACCCCAACAGGGGCCGGGGGAGACACTGAAGCTTTCTTT	CASSTPTGAGGDTEAFF
-	TRBJ1-1	TRBV5-1	few	TGCGCCAGCAGCTTCGACGGGTCCCCTGAAGCTTTCTTT	CASSFDGSPEAFF
-	TRBJ2-5	TRBV11-2	-	TGTGCCAGCAGCTTAGATCGAGGGAATAAAGAGACCCAGTACTTC	CASSLDRGNKETQYF
-	TRBJ2-6	TRBV29-1	once	TGCAGCGCCGGCTCTGGGGCCAACGTCCTGACTTTC	CSAGSGANVLTF
TRBD1	TRBJ2-1	TRBV29-1	-	TGCAGCGTTCCGGACAGGGGTGTCAATGAGCAGTTCTTC	CSVPDRGVNEQFF
TRBD2	TRBJ2-2	TRBV10-3	-	TGTGCCATCAGTAGCGGGGGCCTTAACACCGGGGAGCTGTTTTTT	CAISSGGLNTGELFF
TRBD1	TRBJ1-4	TRBV10-3	-	TGTGCCATCGGACAGGGCAAAGACAATGAAAAACTGTTTTTT	CAIGQGKDNEKLFF
TRBD1	TRBJ1-4	TRBV7-9	-	TGTGCCAGCAGCCCGACCGGGACAGGGGCGAGAGAAAAACTGTTTTTT	CASSPTGTGAREKLFF
-	TRBJ2-7	TRBV25-1	-	TGTGCCAGCAGTGAATCATTCGAGCAGTACTTC	CASSESFEQYF
-	TRBJ1-2	TRBV29-1	-	TGCAGCGTTGAATCCGGCGGCCCTTATGGCTACACCTTC	CSVESGGPYGYTF
-	TRBJ2-7	TRBV18	few	TGTGCCAGCTCACCTCCTACCTACGAGCAGTACTTC	CASSPPTYEQYF
-	TRBJ2-3	TRBV5-1	once	TGCGCCAGCAGTTTGCAGGAGGTAGATACGCAGTATTTT	CASSLQEVDTQYF
-	TRBJ1-2	TRBV3-1/TRBV3-2	-	TGTGCCAGCAGCCAAGACCGGGTTCGGCATGGCTACACCTTC	CASSQDRVRHGYTF
-	TRBJ2-1	TRBV7-2	-	TGTGCCAGCAGCTTAGCCTTCAGGGGTTCGGATGAGCAGTTCTTC	CASSLAFRGSDEQFF
-	TRBJ2-7	TRBV12-2	-	TGTGCAAGTCGCTTCGGCTACGAGCAGTACTTC	CASRFGYEQYF
TRBD1	TRBJ1-3	TRBV5-1	-	TGCGCCAGCAGACTGGAGGGGGCGCCTGGAAACACCATATATTTT	CASRLEGAPGNTIYF
TRBD1	TRBJ1-6	TRBV5-1	-	TGCGCCAGCAGCTTCGACAGGGACGCGCAGAAGTCACCCCTCCACTTT	CASSFDRDAQKSPLHF
-	TRBJ1-5	TRBV28	-	TGTGCCAGCACGCGGACAGACTATAGCAATCAGCCCCAGCATTTT	CASTRTDYSNQPQHF
-	TRBJ1-1	TRBV7-9	-	TGTGCCAGCAGCTCCACCGGTAGGGGATACACTGAAGCTTTCTTT	CASSSTGRGYTEAFF
TRBD1	TRBJ2-2	TRBV5-1	-	TGCGCCAGCAGCTATACACCAGGGGGCACGAACACCGGGGAGCTGTTTTTT	CASSYTPGGTNTGELFF
-	TRBJ1-1	TRBV7-9	-	TGTGCCAGCAGCTTAGGGACAGCCCGCACTGAAGCTTTCTTT	CASSLGTARTEAFF
-	TRBJ1-4	TRBV14	-	TGTGCCAGCAGCCAAGATGGAAGGGGTATCAATGAAAAACTGTTTTTT	CASSQDGRGINEKLFF
-	TRBJ1-2	TRBV14	-	TGTGCCAGCAGCCTGGGGACTGCGTATGGCTACACCTTC	CASSLGTAYGYTF
-	TRBJ1-4	TRBV5-4	-	TGTGCCAGCAGCTCAACACTAGCAACTAATGAAAAACTGTTTTTT	CASSSTLATNEKLFF
-	TRBJ2-7	TRBV11-2	-	TGTGCCAGCAGCTTAGCGCACGGTAACGAGCAGTACTTC	CASSLAHGNEQYF
TRBD2	TRBJ2-3	TRBV13	-	TGTGCCAGCAGCACCGCGGCCGGGACTAGCGGGCCAAGCACAGATACGCAGTATTTT	CASSTAAGTSGPSTDTQYF
-	TRBJ1-2	TRBV4-1	-	TGCGCCAGCAGCCAAGATCGGCCAGGGGATGGCTACACCTTC	CASSQDRPGDGYTF
TRBD1	TRBJ1-1	TRBV23-1	-	TGCGCCAGCATATCGACAGGGGGAGAGACTGAAGCTTTCTTT	CASISTGGETEAFF
-	TRBJ1-2	TRBV4-2	-	TGTGCCAGCAGCCAAGACACAGCTACTTACAGTGGCTACACCTTC	CASSQDTATYSGYTF
-	TRBJ1-4	TRBV5-1	-	TGCGCCAGCAGGACAGGTCAAATCTTCTCAACTAATGAAAAACTGTTTTTT	CASRTGQIFSTNEKLFF
-	TRBJ1-1	TRBV29-1	-	TGCAGCGGGCTGTGGGGCGGCACTGAAGCTTTCTTT	CSGLWGGTEAFF
TRBD1	TRBJ1-3	TRBV7-9	once	TGTGCCAGCAGCCCAAGACAGGGGGCGGCTGGAAACACCATATATTTT	CASSPRQGAAGNTIYF
TRBD1	TRBJ1-1	TRBV19	-	TGTGCCAGTAGTCCCAGGAGGGGGCCAACTGAAGCTTTCTTT	CASSPRRGPTEAFF
-	TRBJ1-2	TRBV6-5	once	TGTGCCAGCAGTAGCCCCCAACAGGGAGGGCATGGCTACACCTTC	CASSSPQQGGHGYTF
-	TRBJ2-2	TRBV2	few	TGTGCCAGCAGTCCACCCGGCAGCGCCGGGGAGCTGTTTTTT	CASSPPGSAGELFF
TRBD1	TRBJ2-1	TRBV6-5	-	TGTGCCAGCAAACAGGGGGTTCCCTACAATGAGCAGTTCTTC	CASKQGVPYNEQFF
TRBD2	TRBJ2-3	TRBV28	-	TGTGCCAGCAGTGTCCTAGCGGGGGACACAGATACGCAGTATTTT	CASSVLAGDTDTQYF
TRBD1	TRBJ1-2	TRBV19	-	TGTGCCAGTAGTAAAACCGAACGGGACAGCTATGGCTACACCTTC	CASSKTERDSYGYTF
-	TRBJ1-5	TRBV30	-	TGTGCCTGGAGTGCTGGGAACAGGGCTCTTCAGCCCCAGCATTTT	CAWSAGNRALQPQHF
-	TRBJ2-1	TRBV11-2	-	TGTGCCAGCAGCTTTACCGCAGGTGAGCAGTTCTTC	CASSFTAGEQFF
TRBD1	TRBJ2-2	TRBV6-5	-	TGTGCCAGCAGTTCAGCCGGGACAGGGGGAACCGGGGAGCTGTTTTTT	CASSSAGTGGTGELFF
-	TRBJ1-2	TRBV19	-	TGTGCCAGTAGCACGTTATCGAGTATTTATGGCTACACCTTC	CASSTLSSIYGYTF
-	TRBJ1-5	TRBV18	-	TGTGCCAGCTCACCACAGGGGAATCAGCCCCAGCATTTT	CASSPQGNQPQHF
-	TRBJ2-3	TRBV10-1	-	TGCGCCAGCAGTGATATATTGCGAGATACGCAGTATTTT	CASSDILRDTQYF
TRBD1	TRBJ1-4	TRBV4-1	-	TGCGCCAGCAGCCAATCCGGACAGGGTAATGAAAAACTGTTTTTT	CASSQSGQGNEKLFF
-	TRBJ1-5	TRBV28	-	TGTGCCAGCCGACGGGGCGGGGGGGGCAATCAGCCCCAGCATTTT	CASRRGGGGNQPQHF
-	TRBJ2-7	TRBV10-3	-	TGTGCCATCAGGGGCCCTCTAGGGGTCTACGAGCAGTACTTC	CAIRGPLGVYEQYF
TRBD1	TRBJ1-2	TRBV6-5	few	TGTGCCAGCGACCCGACAGGGACCAACTATGGCTACACCTTC	CASDPTGTNYGYTF
-	TRBJ1-1	TRBV4-1	-	TGCGCCAGCAGCCAAGAGGGGGCCACTGAAGCTTTCTTT	CASSQEGATEAFF
-	TRBJ1-6	TRBV7-9	-	TGTGCCAGCAGCTTATCAGGGGAAAACTCACCCCTCCACTTT	CASSLSGENSPLHF
TRBD1	TRBJ2-3	TRBV4-3	-	TGCGCCAGCAGCCAAGATTCTTGGATATCTGTCCGGGACAGGAGCACAGATACGCAGTATTTT	CASSQDSWISVRDRSTDTQYF
-	TRBJ2-2	TRBV5-4	-	TGTGCCAGCAGCTCGTCCGGGTCCTTCATAATGTCCGGGGAGCTGTTTTTT	CASSSSGSFIMSGELFF
TRBD1	TRBJ2-7	TRBV3-1/TRBV3-2	-	TGTGCCAGCAGCCAAGATGCCCAGGGGGCCAGCTCCTACGAGCAGTACTTC	CASSQDAQGASSYEQYF
-	TRBJ1-3	TRBV3-1/TRBV3-2	-	TGTGCCAGCAGCCTTGATCTCCCGGACACTGGAAACACCATATATTTT	CASSLDLPDTGNTIYF
TRBD1	TRBJ1-2	TRBV29-1	-	TGCAGCGTTGCGGGACAGGGGCCGAGTGGCTACACCTTC	CSVAGQGPSGYTF
-	TRBJ1-1	TRBV7-9	-	TGTGCCAGCAGCCTCCAGGCGGGGAGCACTGAAGCTTTCTTT	CASSLQAGSTEAFF
-	TRBJ2-7	TRBV7-8	-	TGTGCCAGCAGCTTATCGGGCGGGGAAGGCGAGCAGTACTTC	CASSLSGGEGEQYF
-	TRBJ2-3	TRBV5-1	-	TGCGCCAGCAGCTTGGTAACTCCAGCGGCAGATACGCAGTATTTT	CASSLVTPAADTQYF